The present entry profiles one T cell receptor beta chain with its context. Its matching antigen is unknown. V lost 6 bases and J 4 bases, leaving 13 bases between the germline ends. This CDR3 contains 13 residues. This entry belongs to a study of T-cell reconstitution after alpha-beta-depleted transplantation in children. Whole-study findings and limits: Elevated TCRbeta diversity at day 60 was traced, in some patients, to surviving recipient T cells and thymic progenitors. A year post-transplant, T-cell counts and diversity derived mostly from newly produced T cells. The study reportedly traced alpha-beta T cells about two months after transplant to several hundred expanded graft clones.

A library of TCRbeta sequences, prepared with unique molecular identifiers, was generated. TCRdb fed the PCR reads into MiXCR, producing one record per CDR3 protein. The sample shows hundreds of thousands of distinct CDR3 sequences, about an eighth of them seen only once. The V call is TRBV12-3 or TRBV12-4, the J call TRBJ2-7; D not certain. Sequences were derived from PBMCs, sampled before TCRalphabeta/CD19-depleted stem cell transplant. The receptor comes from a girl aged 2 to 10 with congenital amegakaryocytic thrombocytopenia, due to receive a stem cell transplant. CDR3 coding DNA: TGTGCCAGCAGCAAAGGCCAGACTTACGAGCAGTACTTC. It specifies CASSKGQTYEQYF.